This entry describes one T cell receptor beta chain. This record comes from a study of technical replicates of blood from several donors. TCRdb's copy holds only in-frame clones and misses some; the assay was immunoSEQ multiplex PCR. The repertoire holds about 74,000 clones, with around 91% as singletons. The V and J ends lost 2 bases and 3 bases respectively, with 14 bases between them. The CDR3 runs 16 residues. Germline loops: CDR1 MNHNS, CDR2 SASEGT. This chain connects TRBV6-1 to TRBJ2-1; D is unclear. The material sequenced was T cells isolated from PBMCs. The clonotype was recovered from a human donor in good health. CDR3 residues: CASSEYYRDFYNEQFF. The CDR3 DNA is TGTGCCAGCAGTGAATACTACCGTGACTTCTACAATGAGCAGTTCTTC.